This TCR beta chain was captured in a study of CD8 T cells in ankylosing spondylitis. Points from the study as a whole: As for the disease-linked clones, they showed a CD8+ phenotype and occurred at relatively low frequencies in peripheral blood. For ankylosing spondylitis blood, a TCR beta motif of about eight highly homologous variants appeared characteristic.

In this sample, this clonotype turned up many times. Its target is not known. Germline V gene data show CDR1 as SGHKS and CDR2 as YYEKEE (reference sequence). The CDR3 contains 16 residues. V was pared by 2 bases and J by 0 bases, with 12 bases between. TCRdb re-analysed the 5' RACE reads in MiXCR, keeping a single row per CDR3 protein. The data contain about 510,000 distinct CDR3 sequences, over 4% of them singletons. Sequencing was performed on blood, either unsorted or a sorted T cell fraction (not recorded which). This sequence originates from a male donor with ankylosing spondylitis. The gene calls are TRBV5-5 and TRBJ2-1, with D possibly TRBD2 on 6 matching bases. The CDR3 sequence is CASSFGTPSSYNEQFF. The CDR3 region has the DNA TGTGCCAGCAGCTTCGGGACTCCCTCCTCCTACAATGAGCAGTTCTTC.